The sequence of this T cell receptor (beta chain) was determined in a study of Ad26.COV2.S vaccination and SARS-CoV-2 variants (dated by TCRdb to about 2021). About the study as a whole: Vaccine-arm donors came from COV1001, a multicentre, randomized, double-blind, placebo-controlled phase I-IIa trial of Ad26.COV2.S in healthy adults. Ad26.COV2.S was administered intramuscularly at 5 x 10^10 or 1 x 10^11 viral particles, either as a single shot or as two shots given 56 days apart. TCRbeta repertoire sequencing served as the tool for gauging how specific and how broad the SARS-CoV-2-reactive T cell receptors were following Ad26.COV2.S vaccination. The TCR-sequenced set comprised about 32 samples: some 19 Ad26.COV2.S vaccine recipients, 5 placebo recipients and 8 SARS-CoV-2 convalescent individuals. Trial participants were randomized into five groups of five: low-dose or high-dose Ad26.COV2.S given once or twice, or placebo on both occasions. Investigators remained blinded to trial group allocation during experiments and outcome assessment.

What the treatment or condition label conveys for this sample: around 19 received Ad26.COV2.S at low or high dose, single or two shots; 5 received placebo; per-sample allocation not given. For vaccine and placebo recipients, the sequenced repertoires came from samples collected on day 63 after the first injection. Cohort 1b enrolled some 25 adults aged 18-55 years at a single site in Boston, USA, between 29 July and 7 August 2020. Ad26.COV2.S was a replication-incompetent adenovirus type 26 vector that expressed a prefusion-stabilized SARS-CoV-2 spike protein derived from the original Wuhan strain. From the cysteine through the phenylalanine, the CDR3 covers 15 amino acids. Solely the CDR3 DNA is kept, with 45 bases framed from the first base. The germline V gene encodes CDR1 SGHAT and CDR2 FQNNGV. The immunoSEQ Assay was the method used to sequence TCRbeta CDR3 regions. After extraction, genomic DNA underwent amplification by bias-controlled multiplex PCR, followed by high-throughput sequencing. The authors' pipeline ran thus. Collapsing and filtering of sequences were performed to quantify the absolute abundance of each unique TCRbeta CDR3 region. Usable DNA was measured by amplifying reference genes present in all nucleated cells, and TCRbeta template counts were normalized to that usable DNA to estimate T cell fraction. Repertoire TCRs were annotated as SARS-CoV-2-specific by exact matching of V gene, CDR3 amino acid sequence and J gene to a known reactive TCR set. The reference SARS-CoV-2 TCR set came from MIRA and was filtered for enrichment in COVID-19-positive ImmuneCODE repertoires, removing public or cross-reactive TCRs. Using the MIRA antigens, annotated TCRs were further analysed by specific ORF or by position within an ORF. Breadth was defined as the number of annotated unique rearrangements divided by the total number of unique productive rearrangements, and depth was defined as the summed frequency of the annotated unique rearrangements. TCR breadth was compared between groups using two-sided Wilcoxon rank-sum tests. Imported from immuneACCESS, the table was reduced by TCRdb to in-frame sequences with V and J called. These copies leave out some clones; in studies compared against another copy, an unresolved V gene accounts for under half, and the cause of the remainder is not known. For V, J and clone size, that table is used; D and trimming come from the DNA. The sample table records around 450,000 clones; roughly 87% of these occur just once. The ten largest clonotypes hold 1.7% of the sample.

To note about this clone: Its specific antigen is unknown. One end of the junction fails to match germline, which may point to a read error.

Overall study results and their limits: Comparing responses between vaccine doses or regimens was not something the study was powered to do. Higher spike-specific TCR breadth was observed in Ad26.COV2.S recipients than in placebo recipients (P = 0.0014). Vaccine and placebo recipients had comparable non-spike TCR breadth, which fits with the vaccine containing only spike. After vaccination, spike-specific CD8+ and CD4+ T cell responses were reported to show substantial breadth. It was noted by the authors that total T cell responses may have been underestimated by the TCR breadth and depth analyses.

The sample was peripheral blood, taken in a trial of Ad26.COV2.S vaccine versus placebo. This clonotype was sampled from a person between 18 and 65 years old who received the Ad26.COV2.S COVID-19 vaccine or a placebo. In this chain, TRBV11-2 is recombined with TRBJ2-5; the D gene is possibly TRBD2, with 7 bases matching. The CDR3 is CASSLGGQGKAVFHF. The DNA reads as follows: TGTGCCAGCAGCTTGGGGGGGCAGGGGAAGGCTGTATTTCACTTC.